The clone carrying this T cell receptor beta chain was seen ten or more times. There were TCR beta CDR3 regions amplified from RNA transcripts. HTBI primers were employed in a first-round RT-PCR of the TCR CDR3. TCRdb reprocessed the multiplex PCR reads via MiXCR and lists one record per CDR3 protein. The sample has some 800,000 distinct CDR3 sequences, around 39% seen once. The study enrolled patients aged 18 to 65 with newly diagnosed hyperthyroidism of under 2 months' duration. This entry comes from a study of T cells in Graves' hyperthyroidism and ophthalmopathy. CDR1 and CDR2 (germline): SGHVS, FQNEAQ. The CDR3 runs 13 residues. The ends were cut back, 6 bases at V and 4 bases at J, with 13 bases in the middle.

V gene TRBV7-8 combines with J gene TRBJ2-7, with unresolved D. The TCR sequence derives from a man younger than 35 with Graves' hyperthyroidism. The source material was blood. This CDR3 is CASSQTPSYEQYF. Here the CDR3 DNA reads TGTGCCAGCAGTCAGACACCTTCTTACGAGCAGTACTTC.